This section outlines one T cell receptor beta chain sequence together with its context. The antigen is undetermined. The data derive from a study of cytomegalovirus exposure and HLA in healthy donors. Germline trimming cut 2 bases from V and 2 bases from J; bases unmatched to any gene: 2. CDR1 SQVTM and CDR2 ANQGSEA come from the germline V gene. This CDR3 is built from 14 residues. Findings and caveats of the study: Immune exposure was documented only through CMV serostatus. The study recorded 150 to 200 TCR beta chains that were cytomegalovirus-associated.

Amplification used 60 Vbeta primers and 13 Jbeta primers. Only in-frame clones appear in the TCRdb table, and some are missing; sequencing was by immunoSEQ multiplex PCR. The data contain approximately 160,000 clones, about 71% of them singletons. This chain uses TRBV29-1 with TRBJ2-3; 9 bases match TRBD2. Specimen: PBMCs. The sequence came from a man aged 50-60 years in good health and CMV-seronegative. CDR3 region: CSVEKRGATDTQYF. The CDR3 DNA reads as TGCAGCGTTGAAAAGCGGGGGGCCACAGATACGCAGTATTTT.